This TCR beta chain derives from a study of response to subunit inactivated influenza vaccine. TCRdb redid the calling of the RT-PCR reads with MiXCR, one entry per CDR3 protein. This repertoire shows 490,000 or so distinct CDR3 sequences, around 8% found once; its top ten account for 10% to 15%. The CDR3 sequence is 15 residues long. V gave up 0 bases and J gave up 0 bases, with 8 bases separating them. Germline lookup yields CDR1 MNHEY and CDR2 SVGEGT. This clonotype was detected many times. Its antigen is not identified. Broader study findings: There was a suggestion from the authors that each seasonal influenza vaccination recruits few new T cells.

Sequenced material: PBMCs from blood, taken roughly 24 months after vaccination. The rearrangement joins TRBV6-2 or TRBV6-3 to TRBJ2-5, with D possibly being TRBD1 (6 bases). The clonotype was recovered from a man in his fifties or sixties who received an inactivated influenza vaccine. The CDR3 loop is CASSYSWTDQETQYF. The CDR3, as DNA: TGTGCCAGCAGTTACTCCTGGACAGACCAAGAGACCCAGTACTTC.